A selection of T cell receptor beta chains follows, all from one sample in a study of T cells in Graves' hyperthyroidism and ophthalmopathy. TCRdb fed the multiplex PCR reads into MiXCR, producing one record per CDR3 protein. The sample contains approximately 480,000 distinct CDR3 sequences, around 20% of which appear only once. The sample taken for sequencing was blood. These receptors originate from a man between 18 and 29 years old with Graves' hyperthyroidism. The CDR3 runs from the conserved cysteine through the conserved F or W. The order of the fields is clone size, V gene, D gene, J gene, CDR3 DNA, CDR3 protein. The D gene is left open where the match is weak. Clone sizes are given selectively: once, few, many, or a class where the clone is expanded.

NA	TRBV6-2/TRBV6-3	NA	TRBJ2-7	TGTGCCAGCAGGGCTTCGGGGGCCCTCTACGAGCAGTACTTC	CASRASGALYEQYF
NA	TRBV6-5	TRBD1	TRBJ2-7	TGTGCCAGCAGTTACGCCGGGACAGCCACCTACGAGCAGTACTTC	CASSYAGTATYEQYF
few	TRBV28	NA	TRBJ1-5	TGTGCCAGCAGTGCAGGGACCGATAGCAATCAGCCCCAGCATTTT	CASSAGTDSNQPQHF
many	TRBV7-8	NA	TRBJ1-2	TGTGCCAGCAGCGACTGGGGGGGCCCTAACTATGGCTACACCTTC	CASSDWGGPNYGYTF
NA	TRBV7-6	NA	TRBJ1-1	TGTGCCAGCAGCTTCCCGGGGGCGGGGACTGAAGCTTTCTTT	CASSFPGAGTEAFF
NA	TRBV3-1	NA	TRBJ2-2	TGTGCCAGCAGCCAAAATCTTTACACCGGGGAGCTGTTTTTT	CASSQNLYTGELFF
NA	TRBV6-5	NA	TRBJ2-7	TGTGCCAGCAGTTACTCTAGGGGTAGGCCGGGGTACGAGCAGTACTTC	CASSYSRGRPGYEQYF
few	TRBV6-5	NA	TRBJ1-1	TGTGCCAGCAGTTACCTGGCGGGGGGCCGTGGGTACACTGAAGCTTTCTTT	CASSYLAGGRGYTEAFF
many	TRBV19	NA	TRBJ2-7	TGTGCCAGTAAGGGAGCAGGGCCTATGTACGAGCAGTACTTC	CASKGAGPMYEQYF
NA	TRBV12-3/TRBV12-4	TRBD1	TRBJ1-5	TGTGCCAGCAGTTTAGCGCTGGGACAGGGCGGTCAGCCCCAGCATTTT	CASSLALGQGGQPQHF
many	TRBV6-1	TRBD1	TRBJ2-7	TGTGCCAGCAGCCCCCCGGGACAGGGAGACGAGCAGTACTTC	CASSPPGQGDEQYF
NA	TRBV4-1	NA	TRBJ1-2	TGCGCCAGCAGCCGCCTAGGACTCAGGAATGGCTACACCTTC	CASSRLGLRNGYTF
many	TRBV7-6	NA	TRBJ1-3	TGTGCCAGCAGCCCCCCTGGGGCAGTGTTCGGAAACACCATATATTTT	CASSPPGAVFGNTIYF
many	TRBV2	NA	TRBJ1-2	TGTGCCAGCAGTGAGACCGGGACACACTATGGCTACACCTTC	CASSETGTHYGYTF
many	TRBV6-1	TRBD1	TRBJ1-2	TGTGCCAGCAGTGACCATTTGACAGGGAGCTATGGCTACACCTTC	CASSDHLTGSYGYTF
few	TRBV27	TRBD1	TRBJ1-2	TGTGCCAGCAGTTTATTGGGACAGGGGGCGGACTATGGCTACACCTTC	CASSLLGQGADYGYTF
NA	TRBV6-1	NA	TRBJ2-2	TGTGCCAGCAGTGAATTAAGGGGCACCGGGGAGCTGTTTTTT	CASSELRGTGELFF
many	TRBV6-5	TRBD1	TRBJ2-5	TGTGCCAGCGTATCCGGGACAGAAGAGACCCAGTACTTC	CASVSGTEETQYF
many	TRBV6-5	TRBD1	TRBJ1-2	TGTGCCAGCAGTTCAACTCCGGGACAGGGGCATGGCTACACCTTC	CASSSTPGQGHGYTF
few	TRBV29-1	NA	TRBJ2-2	TGCAGCGTTGTCGTTGGCCAGTCGAACACCGGGGAGCTGTTTTTT	CSVVVGQSNTGELFF
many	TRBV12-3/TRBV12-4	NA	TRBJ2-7	TGTGCCAGCAGTTCTGGCGTCCGGAACGAGCAGTACTTC	CASSSGVRNEQYF
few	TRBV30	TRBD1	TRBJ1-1	TGTGCTCTCAGGGGGACGTCCAAAGCTTTCTTT	CALRGTSKAFF
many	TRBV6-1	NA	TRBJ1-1	TGTGCCAGCAGAGAGGGAAGTACTGAAGCTTTCTTT	CASREGSTEAFF
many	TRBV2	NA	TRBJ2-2	TGTGCCAGCAGTGAAACCGGGGAGCTGTTTTTT	CASSETGELFF
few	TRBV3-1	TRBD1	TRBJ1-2	TGTGCCAGCAGCCGCCGGGACAGGGTGGAAGGCTACACCTTC	CASSRRDRVEGYTF
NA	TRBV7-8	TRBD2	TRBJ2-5	TGTGCCAGCAGCTTAGGGGCTCAGCGGGGGGGCTGGGAGACCCAGTACTTC	CASSLGAQRGGWETQYF
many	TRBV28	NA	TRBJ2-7	TGTGCCAGCAGTTTTCCCGTGGGACAAGGGATCTCCTACGAGCAGTACTTC	CASSFPVGQGISYEQYF
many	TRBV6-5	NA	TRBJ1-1	TGTGCCAGCAGTCACCAGACGCGGAACACTGAAGCTTTCTTT	CASSHQTRNTEAFF
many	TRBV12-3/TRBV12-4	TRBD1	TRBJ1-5	TGTGCCAGCAGTTTATTGGGCAGGGGGCTTCAGCCCCAGCATTTT	CASSLLGRGLQPQHF
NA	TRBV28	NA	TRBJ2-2	TGTGCCAGCAGAACGGGGCCCGGGGAGCTGTGTTTT	CASRTGPGELCF
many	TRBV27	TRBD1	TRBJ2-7	TGTGCCAGCAGCCGCAGTACCGGACAGGGGGGCTCCCACGAGCAGTACTTC	CASSRSTGQGGSHEQYF
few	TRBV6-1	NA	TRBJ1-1	TGTGCCAGCAGTACATACAGGACCAAGAACACTGAAGCTTTCTTT	CASSTYRTKNTEAFF
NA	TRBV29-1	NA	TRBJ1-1	TGCAGCGTTGACATAGGGGAGAACACTGAAGCTTTCTTT	CSVDIGENTEAFF
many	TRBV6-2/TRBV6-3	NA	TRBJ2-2	TGTGCCAGCAGTTACTCGCTTTTAGCGCATCCCGGGGAGCTGTTTTTT	CASSYSLLAHPGELFF
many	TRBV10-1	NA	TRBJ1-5	TGCGCCAGCAGTGAAGAACACAAAGGCGAGCTCCGGGAAAATAGCAATCAGCCCCAGCATTTT	CASSEEHKGELRENSNQPQHF
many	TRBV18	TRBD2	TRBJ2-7	TGTGCCAGCTCACCACCGGGACTAGCGGGGGAGCAGTACTTC	CASSPPGLAGEQYF
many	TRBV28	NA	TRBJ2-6	TGTGCCAGCAGTTTATTACCCCCTCGGTCTGGGGCCAACGTCCTGACTTTC	CASSLLPPRSGANVLTF